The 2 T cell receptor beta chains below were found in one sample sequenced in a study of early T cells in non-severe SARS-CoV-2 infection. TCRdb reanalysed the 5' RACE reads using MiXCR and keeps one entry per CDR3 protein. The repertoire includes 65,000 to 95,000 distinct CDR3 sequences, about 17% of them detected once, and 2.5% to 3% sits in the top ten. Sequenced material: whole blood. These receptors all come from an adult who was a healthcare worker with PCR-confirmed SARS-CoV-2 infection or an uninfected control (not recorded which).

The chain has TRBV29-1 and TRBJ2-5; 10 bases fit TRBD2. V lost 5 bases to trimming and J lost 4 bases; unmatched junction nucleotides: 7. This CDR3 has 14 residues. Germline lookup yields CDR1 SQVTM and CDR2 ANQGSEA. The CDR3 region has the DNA TGCAGCGTTTCTAGCGGGAGAAGCGGAGAGACCCAGTACTTC. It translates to CSVSSGRSGETQYF.

The CDR3 nucleotides read TGTGCCAGCAGCGACCCGCTATCTTCGGCGCAGTATTTT. It yields the protein CASSDPLSSAQYF. The chain combines TRBV11-2 with TRBJ2-3; D remains unclear. The CDR3 runs 13 residues. Trimming cost V 5 bases and J 10 bases, with 16 bases left between them. From germline, CDR1 is SGHAT and CDR2 FQNNGV.